These 14 T cell receptor beta chains share one sample of origin, sequenced in a study of patients and donors after allogeneic stem cell transplantation. MiXCR, applied by TCRdb to the RT-PCR reads, yields one record per CDR3 protein. The table records 28,000 or so distinct CDR3 sequences, nearly 7% of them present only once. Sequencing was performed on blood, either unsorted or a sorted T cell fraction (not recorded which). These receptor sequences come from a human donor who was either an allogeneic HSCT recipient or a stem cell or donor lymphocyte infusion donor (not recorded which). It is not recorded whose cells these are; they may come from a transplant donor.

This clonotype was counted at least ten times. V and J are TRBV7-9 and TRBJ2-1; a weak D match, TRBD2 (5 bases). This CDR3 has 15 residues. The germline gives CDR1 SEHNR, CDR2 FQNEAQ (reference sequence). V lost 0 bases, J lost 2 bases, and 8 bases lay in between. CDR3 sequence reads: CASSLAGSTYNEQFF. The CDR3 DNA sequence: TGTGCCAGCAGCTTAGCGGGGAGTACCTACAATGAGCAGTTCTTC.

Many counts were recorded for this clonotype. The genes are TRBV10-3 and TRBJ2-3; D possibly matches TRBD1 or TRBD2 (5 bases each). CDR3 length equals 15 residues. V dropped 0 bases and J dropped 2 bases, with 9 bases sitting between them. Germline assignment: CDR1 ENHRY and CDR2 SYGVKD. The CDR3: CAISESYGATDTQYF. The DNA of the CDR3 is TGTGCCATCAGTGAGTCCTACGGGGCCACAGATACGCAGTATTTT.

The gene calls are TRBV6-1 and TRBJ2-3, with 7 bases aligning to TRBD1. The CDR3 spans 13 residues. From germline, CDR1 is MNHNS and CDR2 SASEGT. V gave up 11 bases and J gave up 2 bases; unmatched junction bases: 7. The CDR3: CASGQDPTDTQYF. CDR3 sequence (DNA): TGTGCCTCCGGACAGGATCCCACAGATACGCAGTATTTT.

This clonotype was seen ten or more times. The gene calls are TRBV3-1 and TRBJ1-2; D perhaps matches TRBD1 (6 bases). Germline V gene data show CDR1 as LGHDT and CDR2 as YNNKEL (reference sequence). The CDR3 sequence is 13 residues long. Trimming stripped 4 bases from V and 1 base from J, with 7 bases between. The DNA of the CDR3 is TGTGCCAGCAGCCCGGACAGTAACTATGGCTACACCTTC. Translating it yields CASSPDSNYGYTF.

With respect to this clonotype: It may be a read error: a sequence one base away is much more abundant. The genes are TRBV13 and TRBJ2-2; D is unresolved. Trimming stripped 4 bases from V and 10 bases from J, with 10 bases between. CDR1 is PRHDT and CDR2 is FYEKMQ in the germline V gene (reference sequence). The CDR3 runs to 12 residues. CDR3 bases: TGTGCCAGCAGCTCCCTAAACGCGGAGCTGTTTTTT. Its protein is CASSSLNAELFF.

In this sample, this clonotype turned up many times. The V call is TRBV25-1, the J call TRBJ1-5; D perhaps matches TRBD1 (5 bases). CDR3 length equals 16 residues. Looked up from germline, CDR1 is MGHDK and CDR2 is SYGVNS. With 1 base removed from V and 6 bases from J, the gap between germline ends came to 16 bases. The chain's CDR3 is CASSEWDQGFGQPQHF. CDR3 sequence (DNA): TGTGCCAGCAGTGAATGGGATCAGGGATTTGGTCAGCCCCAGCATTTT.

V is TRBV6-2 or TRBV6-3 and J is TRBJ2-7, with D possibly matching TRBD1 (6 bases). The CDR3 loop spans 16 amino acids. In germline, CDR1 is MNHEY, CDR2 SVGEGT. Trimming pared 6 bases from V and 5 bases from J, leaving 23 bases between. Here the CDR3 reads CASSHYMGASGHEQYF. CDR3 nucleotide sequence: TGTGCCAGCAGCCATTACATGGGGGCTTCGGGCCACGAGCAGTACTTC.

There are many counts of this clonotype. The rearrangement uses TRBV5-1 and TRBJ2-3; D uncertain. The CDR3 length is 12 residues. Trimming removed 0 bases from V and 4 bases from J, with 3 bases in between. CDR1 and CDR2 (germline): SGHRS, YFSETQ. CDR3 coding DNA: TGCGCCAGCAGCTTGGGCTCAGATACGCAGTATTTT. This encodes CASSLGSDTQYF.

This clonotype was recorded at least ten times. The J gene is TRBJ2-4, the V gene TRBV12-5; TRBD2 matches at 13 bases. CDR1 and CDR2 from the germline V gene are LGHNT and FRNRAP. The CDR3 runs to 15 residues. Unmatched junction bases numbered 1, after V lost 3 bases and J lost 5 bases. In DNA form, the CDR3 reads TGTGCTAGTGGTTTAGGACTAGCGGGAGAAAACATTCAGTACTTC. Amino acids: CASGLGLAGENIQYF.

This clonotype was picked up many times. V usage is TRBV5-1 and J usage is TRBJ2-5; perhaps TRBD1 as D (5 bases). With 0 bases removed from V and 3 bases from J, the gap between germline ends came to 15 bases. The germline V gene has CDR1 SGHRS and CDR2 YFSETQ. This CDR3 is 16 amino acids long. CDR3 protein: CASSLGLSQGKETQYF. The CDR3 bases are TGCGCCAGCAGCTTGGGTCTGAGCCAGGGTAAAGAGACCCAGTACTTC. The whole variable domain, remainder taken from reference TRBV5-1 and TRBJ2-5, is KAGVTQTPRYLIKTRGQQVTLSCSPISGHRSVSWYQQTPGQGLQFLFEYFSETQRNKGNFPGRFSGRQFSNSRSEMNVSTLELGDSALYLCASSLGLSQGKETQYFGPGTRLLVL.

In its sample, this clonotype was seen many times. The genes are TRBV6-1 and TRBJ1-1; D might be TRBD1 (5 bases). The CDR3 has 12 residues. The germline V gene has CDR1 MNHNS and CDR2 SASEGT. Trimming took off 5 bases at V and 10 bases at J, with 14 bases between the two ends. CDR3: CASSSNRLRAFF. CDR3 DNA: TGTGCCAGCAGTAGCAACAGGTTACGAGCTTTCTTT.

At least ten counts were recorded for this clonotype. The chain combines TRBV18 with TRBJ2-7; weak D call: TRBD2 (6 bases). This CDR3 contains 13 residues. V lost 3 bases and J lost 4, with 10 bases in between. Germline V gene data show CDR1 as KGHSH and CDR2 as LQKENI. In DNA, the CDR3 is TGTGCCAGCTCACCCTCGGCGGGGTACGAGCAGTACTTC. The encoded protein is CASSPSAGYEQYF.

There are a few counts of this clonotype. The CDR3 spells CASSPRVNNEQFF. The CDR3 region has the DNA TGTGCCAGCTCACCCAGGGTTAACAATGAGCAGTTCTTC. The chain is built from TRBV18 and TRBJ2-1, with a possible D match to TRBD1 (5 bases). This CDR3 is 13 amino acids long. CDR1 is KGHSH, CDR2 LQKENI, per germline. V was cut by 3 bases and J by 5 bases, with 8 bases left in between. The whole variable domain, filled in from reference TRBV18 and TRBJ2-1, reads NAGVMQNPRHLVRRRGQEARLRCSPMKGHSHVYWYRQLPEEGLKFMVYLQKENIIDESGMPKERFSAEFPKEGPSILRIQQVVRGDSAAYFCASSPRVNNEQFFGPGTRLTVL.

This clonotype was seen repeatedly, ten times or more. The rearrangement joins TRBV12-3 or TRBV12-4 to TRBJ2-5, with 8 bases lining up with TRBD1. With 5 bases clipped from V and 6 bases from J, the junction kept 5 bases outside the gene matches. This CDR3 spans 13 amino acids. DNA of the CDR3: TGTGCCAGCAGTAGAGGGACAGGCCAGACCCAGTACTTC. It yields the protein CASSRGTGQTQYF.